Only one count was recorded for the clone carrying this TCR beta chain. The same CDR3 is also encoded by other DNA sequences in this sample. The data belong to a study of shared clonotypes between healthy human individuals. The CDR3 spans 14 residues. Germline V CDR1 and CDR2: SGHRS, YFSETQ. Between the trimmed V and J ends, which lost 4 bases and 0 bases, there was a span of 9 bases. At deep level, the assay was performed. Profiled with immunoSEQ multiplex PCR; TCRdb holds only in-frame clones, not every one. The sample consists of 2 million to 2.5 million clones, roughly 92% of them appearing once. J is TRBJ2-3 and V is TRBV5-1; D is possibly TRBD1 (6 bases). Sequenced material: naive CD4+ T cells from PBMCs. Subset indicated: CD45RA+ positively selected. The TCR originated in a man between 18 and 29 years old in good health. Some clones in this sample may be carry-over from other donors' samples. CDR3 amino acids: CASSLGQSTDTQYF. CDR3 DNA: TGCGCCAGCAGCCTAGGACAGAGCACAGATACGCAGTATTTT.